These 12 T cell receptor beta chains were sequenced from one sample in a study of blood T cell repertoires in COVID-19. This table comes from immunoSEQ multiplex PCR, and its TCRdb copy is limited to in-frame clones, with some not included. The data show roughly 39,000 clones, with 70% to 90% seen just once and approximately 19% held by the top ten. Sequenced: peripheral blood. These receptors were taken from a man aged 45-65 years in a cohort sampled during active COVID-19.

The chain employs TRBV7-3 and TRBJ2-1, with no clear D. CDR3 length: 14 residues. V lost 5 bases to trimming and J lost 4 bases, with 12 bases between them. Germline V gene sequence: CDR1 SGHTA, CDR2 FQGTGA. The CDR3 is CASSPLGGYNEQFF. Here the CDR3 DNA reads TGTGCCAGCAGCCCACTTGGCGGTTACAATGAGCAGTTCTTC.

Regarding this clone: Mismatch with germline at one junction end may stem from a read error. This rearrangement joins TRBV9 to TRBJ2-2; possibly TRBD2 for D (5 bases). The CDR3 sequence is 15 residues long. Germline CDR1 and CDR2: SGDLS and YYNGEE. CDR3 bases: TGTGCCAGCAGCTTAGCGAGGGTGAACATCGGGGAGCTGTTTTTT. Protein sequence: CASSLARVNIGELFF.

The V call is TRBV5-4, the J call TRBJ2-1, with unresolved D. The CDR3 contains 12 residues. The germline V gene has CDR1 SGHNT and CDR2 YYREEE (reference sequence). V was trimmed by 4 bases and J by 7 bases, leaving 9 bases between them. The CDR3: CASSQLPNEQFF. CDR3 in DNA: TGTGCCAGCAGCCAACTACCAAATGAGCAGTTCTTC.

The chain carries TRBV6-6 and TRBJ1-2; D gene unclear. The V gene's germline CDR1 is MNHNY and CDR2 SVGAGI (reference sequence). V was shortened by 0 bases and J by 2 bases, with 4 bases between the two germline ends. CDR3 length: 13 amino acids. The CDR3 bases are TGTGCCAGCAGTTACTCCCAGAACTATGGCTACACCTTC. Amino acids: CASSYSQNYGYTF.

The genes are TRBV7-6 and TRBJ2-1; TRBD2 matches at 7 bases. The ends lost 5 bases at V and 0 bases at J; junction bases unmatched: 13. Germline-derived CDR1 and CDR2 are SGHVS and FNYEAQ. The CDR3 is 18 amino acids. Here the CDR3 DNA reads TGTGCCAGCAGCCCTCGGGTAGCGGGCGTCAGCTCCTACAATGAGCAGTTCTTC. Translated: CASSPRVAGVSSYNEQFF.

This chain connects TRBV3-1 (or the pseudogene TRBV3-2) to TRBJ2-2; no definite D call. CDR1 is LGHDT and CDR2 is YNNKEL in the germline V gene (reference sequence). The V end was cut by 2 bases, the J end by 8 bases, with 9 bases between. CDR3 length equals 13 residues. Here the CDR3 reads CASSQTRNGELFF. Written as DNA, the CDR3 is TGTGCCAGCAGCCAAACTCGCAATGGGGAGCTGTTTTTT.

This chain's CDR3 is CASSPGGGPPNEKLFF. The DNA for the CDR3 is TGTGCCAGCAGTCCAGGAGGTGGACCGCCTAATGAAAAACTGTTTTTT. The genes are TRBV27 and TRBJ1-4; D call uncertain. The CDR3 contains 16 residues. Trimming cost V 5 bases and J 3 bases, with 16 bases left between them. The V gene's germline CDR1 is MNHEY and CDR2 SMNVEV (reference sequence).

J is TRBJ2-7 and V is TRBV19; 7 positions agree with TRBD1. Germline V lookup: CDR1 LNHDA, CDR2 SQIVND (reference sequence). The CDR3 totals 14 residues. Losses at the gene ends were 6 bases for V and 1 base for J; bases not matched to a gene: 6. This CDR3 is CASSPSQGSYEQYV. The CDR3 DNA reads TGTGCCAGTAGCCCCTCACAGGGGTCCTACGAGCAGTACGTC.

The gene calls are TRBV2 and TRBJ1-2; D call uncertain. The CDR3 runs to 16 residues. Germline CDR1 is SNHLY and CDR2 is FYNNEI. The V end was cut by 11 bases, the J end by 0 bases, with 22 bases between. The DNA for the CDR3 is TGTGCCTGTTACTCAGGCGGGCGGGGAGCTAACTATGGCTACACCTTC. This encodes CACYSGGRGANYGYTF. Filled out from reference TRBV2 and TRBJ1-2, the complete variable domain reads EPEVTQTPSHQVTQMGQEVILRCVPISNHLYFYWYRQILGQKVEFLVSFYNNEISEKSEIFDDQFSVERPDGSNFTLKIRSTKLEDSAMYFCACYSGGRGANYGYTFGSGTRLTVV.

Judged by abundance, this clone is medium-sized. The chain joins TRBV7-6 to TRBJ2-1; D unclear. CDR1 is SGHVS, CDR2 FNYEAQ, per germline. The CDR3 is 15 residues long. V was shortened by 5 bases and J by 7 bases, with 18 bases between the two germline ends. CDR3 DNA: TGTGCCAGCAGCCTCAACTCTTACGAGAGTAATGAGCAGTTCTTC. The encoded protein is CASSLNSYESNEQFF. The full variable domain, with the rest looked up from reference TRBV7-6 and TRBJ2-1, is GAGVSQSPRYKVTKRGQDVALRCDPISGHVSLYWYRQALGQGPEFLTYFNYEAQQDKSGLPNDRFSAERPEGSISTLTIQRTEQRDSAMYRCASSLNSYESNEQFFGPGTRLTVL.

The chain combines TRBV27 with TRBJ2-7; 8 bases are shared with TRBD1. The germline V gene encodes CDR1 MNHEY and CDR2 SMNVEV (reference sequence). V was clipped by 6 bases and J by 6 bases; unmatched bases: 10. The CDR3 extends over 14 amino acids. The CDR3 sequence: CASSLTDRVGEQYF. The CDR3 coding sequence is TGTGCCAGCAGCTTGACGGACAGGGTCGGCGAGCAGTACTTC.

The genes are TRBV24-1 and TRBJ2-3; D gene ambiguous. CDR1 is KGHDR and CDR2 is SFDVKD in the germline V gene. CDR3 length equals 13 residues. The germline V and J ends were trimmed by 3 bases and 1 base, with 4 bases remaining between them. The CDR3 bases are TGTGCCACCAGTGATCCGGGCACAGATACGCAGTATTTT. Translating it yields CATSDPGTDTQYF.